The present TCR beta chain was sequenced within a study of tumor and adjacent non-tumor tissue in lung cancer listed by TCRdb under 2018. Looking at the study overall: The cohort included more than 9 adenocarcinoma, 2 squamous cell carcinoma and 1 small cell lung cancer patients. The approximately 15 enrolled patients, of whom some 10 were men and 5 were women, were aged roughly 30 to 85 years and were diagnosed with TNM stage I to III disease. In total, sequencing yielded 125,075,908 productive TCRbeta reads, which works out to an average of approximately 4.1 million reads per sample. The study compared bulk TCRbeta repertoires from lung tumor tissue and matched distant non-tumor lung tissue of some 15 lung cancer patients. Approximately 31 paired specimens, one tumor and one normal lung sample per patient, were profiled by TCRbeta CDR3 sequencing.

This clonotype was observed at least ten times. It has no known antigen specificity. Base qualities are not at hand, and no much larger clone is one base apart. Paper-wide results and their limitations: The top 100 clones accounted for a significantly larger cumulative portion of the repertoire in normal lung than in tumor tissue. Because peripheral blood was not sequenced, blood TCRbeta repertoires in the lung cancer patients of the study were not examined. The methods do not name the sequencing platform or mention unique molecular identifiers. Younger patients had significantly higher TCR diversity, and higher tumor TCR diversity was associated with shorter overall and disease-free survival. TCR diversity (inverse Simpson) was significantly higher in tumor than in normal lung tissue (about 400 vs 180, P = 0.0075, Mann-Whitney U test). With only roughly 15 patients in the cohort, the authors noted that larger samples and more detailed clinical data are needed.

Library generation was performed with multiplex PCR. Sequencing used an Illumina HiSeq 2500. TCRbeta libraries were constructed through three rounds of nested PCR with primers (Table S4) according to protocols adapted from ARM-PCR. PCR products of 200-500 bp were gel-excised and purified with the QIAquick gel extraction kit before sequencing. In the original analysis: Reads were cleaned using Trimmomatic, were merged into complete CDR3 sequences using FLASH, and were assigned to V(D)J germline segments using MiTCR. Clonal diversity was calculated as the inverse Simpson's index using VDJtools. In-frame sequences lacking a premature stop codon were counted as productive reads. TCRdb reprocessing: public reads trimmed at Q25 with fastp, clones called with MiXCR, in-frame beta chains kept. Every CDR3 protein is listed once, alongside the most common genes and DNA of its rows. The V and J calls reflect TCRdb's pipeline rather than the authors' work. The sample table holds about 76,000 distinct CDR3 sequences, of which less than 75% were seen once. 10% to 15% of the sample is in the top ten clones.

CDR1 and CDR2 were assigned from the germline V gene (reference sequence) as DFQATT and SNEGSKA. The CDR3 sequence holds 16 residues, the cysteine and phenylalanine included. Of the read, only the CDR3 DNA is kept; its 48 bases are in frame from base 1. Trimming leaves V shorter by 5 bases and J shorter by 7 bases, with the junction holding 11 bases beyond the gene matches. RNA was isolated from bulk, unsorted tissue, and RNA quality was assessed with a NanoDrop ND-1000 and an Agilent 2100. All donors had newly diagnosed lung cancer, had not received prior chemotherapy, and were admitted for thoracic surgery in China between August and November 2014. Anyone who had undergone radiotherapy or chemotherapy before, or who had another cancer at the same time, was left out of the study. Pieces of surgical tissue measuring about 1-2 cm3 were kept in RNAlater solution and stored at -80 degrees C until use.

Sequencing was carried out using lung tumor tissue. Recombination connected TRBV20-1 to TRBJ2-1; TRBD2 lines up with 13 middle nucleotides. This clonotype was obtained from a woman aged 70 to 79 with non-small cell lung cancer. Here is the DNA: TGCAGTGCTCATCCCGGGACTAGCGGGAATGGGAATGAGCAGTTCTTC. This translates into CSAHPGTSGNGNEQFF.